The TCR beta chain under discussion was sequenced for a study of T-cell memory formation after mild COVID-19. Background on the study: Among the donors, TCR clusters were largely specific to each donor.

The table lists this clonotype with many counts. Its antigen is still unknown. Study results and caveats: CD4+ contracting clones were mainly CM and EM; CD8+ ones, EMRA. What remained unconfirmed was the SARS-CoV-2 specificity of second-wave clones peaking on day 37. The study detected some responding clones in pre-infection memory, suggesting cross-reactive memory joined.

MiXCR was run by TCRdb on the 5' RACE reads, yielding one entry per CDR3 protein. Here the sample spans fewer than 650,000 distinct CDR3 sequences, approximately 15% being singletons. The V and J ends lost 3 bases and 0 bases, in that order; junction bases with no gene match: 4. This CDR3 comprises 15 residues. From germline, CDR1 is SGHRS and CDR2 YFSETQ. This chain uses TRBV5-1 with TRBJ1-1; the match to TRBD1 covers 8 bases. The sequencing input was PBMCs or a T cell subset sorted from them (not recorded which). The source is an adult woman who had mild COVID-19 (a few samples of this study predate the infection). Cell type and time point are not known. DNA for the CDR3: TGCGCCAGCAGCTATCAGGGGGCGGTGAACACTGAAGCTTTCTTT. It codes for CASSYQGAVNTEAFF.